Below are 12 T cell receptor beta chains sequenced from a single sample in a study of Graves' ophthalmopathy and Graves' hyperthyroidism. For repertoire sequencing, the TCR beta CDR3 regions were amplified from RNA transcripts. HTBI primers primed a first-round RT-PCR, and a second-round multiplex PCR followed. TCRdb re-derived calls from the multiplex PCR reads in MiXCR, one entry per CDR3 protein. The repertoire holds some 350,000 distinct CDR3 sequences, with about 18% as singletons. Sequencing was done on a sample of peripheral blood. The receptors come from an adult woman with stable Graves' hyperthyroidism.

This clonotype was seen many times. The chain has TRBV24-1 and TRBJ1-2, with D perhaps TRBD1 (6 bases). The CDR3 sequence is 13 residues long. Trimming pared 12 bases from V and 3 bases from J, leaving 16 bases between. Germline loops: CDR1 KGHDR, CDR2 SFDVKD. The CDR3 nucleotides read TGTGCCGAGTCTGAACAGGGATACTATGGCTACACCTTC. This sequence encodes CAESEQGYYGYTF.

This clonotype was seen many times. The chain uses TRBV4-2 and TRBJ2-7; possibly TRBD2 for D (6 bases). CDR3 length equals 16 residues. With 4 bases removed from V and 0 bases from J, the gap between germline ends came to 16 bases. Germline V lookup: CDR1 LGHNA, CDR2 YNFKEQ. CDR3 sequence reads: CASSLDSGKGSYEQYF. The CDR3, as DNA: TGTGCCAGCAGCCTCGATAGCGGCAAAGGCTCCTACGAGCAGTACTTC.

The table lists this clonotype with a few counts. V gene TRBV5-1 combines with J gene TRBJ2-7; D is possibly TRBD2 (5 bases). The CDR3 sequence is 15 residues long. V lost 3 bases to trimming and J lost 0 bases, with 13 bases between them. Per the germline V gene, CDR1 is SGHRS and CDR2 is YFSETQ. In DNA form, the CDR3 reads TGCGCCAGCAGCTCCCGCCCTGAGGGCTCCTACGAGCAGTACTTC. Translating gives CASSSRPEGSYEQYF.

This chain links TRBV6-1 with TRBJ2-3, with 11 bases lining up with TRBD1. The CDR3 runs 15 residues. The trim removed 7 bases at V and 5 bases at J, leaving 8 bases unmatched. From germline, CDR1 is MNHNS and CDR2 SASEGT. The CDR3 loop is CASTTGTGGQDTQYF. CDR3 nucleotides: TGTGCCAGCACCACCGGGACAGGGGGGCAAGATACGCAGTATTTT.

This clonotype was observed many times. The V call is TRBV18, the J call TRBJ2-5, with D perhaps TRBD1 or TRBD2 (5 bases each). The CDR3 extends over 12 amino acids. Deletions cut 0 bases from V and 9 bases from J, with 8 bases between. Germline lookup yields CDR1 KGHSH and CDR2 LQKENI. CDR3: CASSPPPGPQYF. The CDR3 DNA reads TGTGCCAGCTCACCACCGCCGGGGCCCCAGTACTTC.

In its sample, this clonotype was seen many times. CDR3 residues: CASYPTGWDTEAFF. CDR3 DNA sequence: TGTGCCAGCTACCCTACAGGTTGGGACACTGAAGCTTTCTTT. The V gene is TRBV27, the J gene TRBJ1-1, with a possible D match to TRBD1 (5 bases). CDR1 and CDR2 from the germline V gene are MNHEY and SMNVEV (reference sequence). The CDR3 covers 14 residues. Trimming took off 8 bases at V and 3 bases at J, with 16 bases between the two ends.

This clonotype was seen a few times. This CDR3 is CASNHDGLSGNTIYF. CDR3 nucleotide sequence: TGTGCCAGCAATCACGACGGTCTTTCTGGAAACACCATATATTTT. The genes are TRBV11-1 and TRBJ1-3, with D unresolved. V was pared by 7 bases and J by 1 base, with 14 bases between. Germline V gene sequence: CDR1 SGHAT, CDR2 FQDESV (reference sequence). The CDR3 runs to 15 residues.

The sample holds many counts of this clonotype. This sequence joins TRBV7-8 and TRBJ2-5, with D unresolved. This CDR3 is 12 amino acids long. Germline CDR1 SGHVS, CDR2 FQNEAQ. The ends were cut back, 0 bases at V and 5 bases at J, with 4 bases in the middle. This CDR3 is CASSLAQETQYF. DNA for the CDR3: TGTGCCAGCAGCTTAGCCCAGGAGACCCAGTACTTC.

This clonotype was observed many times. This chain joins TRBV12-3 or TRBV12-4 and TRBJ1-5; D might be TRBD1 (5 bases). The CDR3 length is 15 residues. V lost 7 bases and J 1 base, leaving 14 bases between the germline ends. CDR3 coding DNA: TGTGCCAGCACCTCCGGGGGTCGAAGCAATCAGCCCCAGCATTTT. Its protein is CASTSGGRSNQPQHF.

This clonotype has at least ten counts. V usage is TRBV29-1 and J usage is TRBJ1-2; no reliable D call. CDR1 and CDR2 (germline): SQVTM, ANQGSEA. V lost 7 bases to trimming and J lost 3 bases, with 15 bases between them. This CDR3 is built from 13 residues. The CDR3, as DNA: TGCAGCGCCGAGGCCGGGGAGGACTATGGCTACACCTTC. Amino acid sequence: CSAEAGEDYGYTF.

As regards this clonotype: At one end the junction does not follow the germline gene, possibly because of a read error. This chain connects TRBV4-1 to TRBJ2-5, with 7 bases matching TRBD2. The CDR3 has 18 residues. Germline CDR1 and CDR2: MGHRA and YSYEKL. The CDR3 coding sequence is TGCGCCAGCAGCCAAGAAGAGGGTGGTAGCGGGTACCAAGAGACCGAGTACTTC. It specifies CASSQEEGGSGYQETEYF.

This clonotype was counted many times. This chain connects TRBV7-9 to TRBJ2-7; 7 nucleotides match TRBD1. CDR1 and CDR2 from the germline V gene are SEHNR and FQNEAQ (reference sequence). The CDR3 consists of 14 residues. V trimming: 4 bases; J trimming: 2 bases; junction bases outside the gene matches: 5. The CDR3 reads CASSSPTGTYEQYF. The CDR3 DNA reads TGTGCCAGCAGCTCCCCGACAGGGACCTACGAGCAGTACTTC.